This paragraph covers one T cell receptor (beta chain) sequence. Using its own MiXCR run on the reads, TCRdb lists one record per CDR3 protein. The repertoire consists of about 250,000 distinct CDR3 sequences, with approximately 15% occurring once and the leading ten covering about half. This record comes from a study of T cell repertoires in cytomegalovirus infection. Study overall: Indications came from public TCR beta signatures; they pointed to CMV infection and to a matching HLA type.

The receptor comes from a human donor in good health (CMV status not recorded). Some clones in this sample may be carry-over from other donors' samples. The sample consisted of CD8+ T cells from PBMCs.

The CDR3 region is CASSLYNQDEQYF. In nucleotides, the CDR3 is TGTGCCAGCAGCTTATATAATCAGGACGAGCAGTACTTC. The chain joins TRBV7-9 to TRBJ2-7, with D uncertain. Trimming cost V 2 bases and J 5 bases, with 10 bases left between them. This CDR3 region has 13 residues. Germline-derived CDR1 and CDR2 are SEHNR and FQNEAQ (reference sequence).